This entry describes one T cell receptor beta chain. Trimming removed 6 bases from V and 0 bases from J; junction bases left unmatched: 6. The CDR3 has 15 residues. CDR1 ENHRY and CDR2 SYGVKD come from the germline V gene. The sample originates from a study of T-cell reconstitution after alpha-beta-depleted transplantation in children. A TCRbeta library incorporating unique molecular identifiers was prepared. TCRdb itself ran the PCR reads through MiXCR, one entry per CDR3 protein. Among 250,000 to 350,000 distinct CDR3 sequences listed, 9.5% to 10% were seen once. This sequence joins TRBV10-3 and TRBJ2-3; 7 bases match TRBD2. Source: PBMCs from the stem cell graft donor, taken from the stem cell graft. This receptor was obtained from a human donor who donated a stem cell graft to a child with SCID. CDR3 region: CAIRAPGLSTDTQYF. In DNA form, the CDR3 reads TGTGCCATCAGGGCCCCGGGACTAAGCACAGATACGCAGTATTTT.